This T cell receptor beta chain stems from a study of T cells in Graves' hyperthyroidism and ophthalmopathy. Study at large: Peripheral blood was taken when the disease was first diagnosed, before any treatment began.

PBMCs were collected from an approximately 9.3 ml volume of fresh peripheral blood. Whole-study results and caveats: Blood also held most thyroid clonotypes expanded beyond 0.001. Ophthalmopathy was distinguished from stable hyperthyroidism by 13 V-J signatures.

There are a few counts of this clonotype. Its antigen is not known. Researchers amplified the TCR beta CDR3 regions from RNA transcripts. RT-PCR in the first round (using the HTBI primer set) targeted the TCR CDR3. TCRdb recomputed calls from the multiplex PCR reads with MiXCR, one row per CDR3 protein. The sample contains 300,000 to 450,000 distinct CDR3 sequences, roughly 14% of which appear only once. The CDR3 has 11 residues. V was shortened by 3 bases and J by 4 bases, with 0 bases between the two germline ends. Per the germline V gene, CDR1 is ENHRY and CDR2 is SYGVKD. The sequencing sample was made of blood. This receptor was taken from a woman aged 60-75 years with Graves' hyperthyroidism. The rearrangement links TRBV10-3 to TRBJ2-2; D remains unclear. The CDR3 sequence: CAISDTGELFF. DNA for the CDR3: TGTGCCATCAGTGACACCGGGGAGCTGTTTTTT.